This T cell receptor beta chain was captured in a study of a mutant IDH1 vaccine in newly diagnosed glioma. As for the study in general: Each patient was administered eight vaccinations, scheduled in weeks 1, 3, 5, 7, 11, 15, 19 and 23. Treated patients were around 60% male, around 38% female, mean age about 41 years.

Noted time point: week 23, last vaccination. In every dose of vaccine, 300 ug of mutant IDH1 20-mer peptide was given alongside topical imiquimod. New astrocytomas of WHO grade 3 or 4 that were IDH1-mutant and ATRX-lost were found in the donors. To note about this clone: Its antigen is undetermined.

Profiling relied on immunoSEQ multiplex PCR, and the TCRdb table lists in-frame clones only, not all of them. The sample lists 65,000 or so clones, around 83% occurring once. This TCR was sampled from a man aged 25 to 40 with glioma. The sequencing here drew on PBMCs, taken from a glioma patient whose treatment included an IDH1 peptide vaccine.

CDR3 nucleotide sequence: TGTGCCAGCTCACCACTGGGACAGGGCCTGAACACTGAAGCTTTCTTT. Its protein product is CASSPLGQGLNTEAFF. V is TRBV18 and J is TRBJ1-1; 9 nucleotides agree with TRBD1. J was trimmed by 0 bases and V by 1 base; bases with no gene match: 3. CDR1 KGHSH and CDR2 LQKENI come from the germline V gene. The CDR3 has 16 residues. Drawing the rest from reference TRBV18 and TRBJ1-1, the complete variable domain is NAGVMQNPRHLVRRRGQEARLRCSPMKGHSHVYWYRQLPEEGLKFMVYLQKENIIDESGMPKERFSAEFPKEGPSILRIQQVVRGDSAAYFCASSPLGQGLNTEAFFGQGTRLTVV.